These 20 T cell receptor beta chains were sequenced from one sample in a study of cytomegalovirus exposure and HLA in healthy donors. The PCR had 60 Vbeta and 13 Jbeta primers. The protocol was immunoSEQ multiplex PCR, while the TCRdb copy is restricted to in-frame clones and leaves out a portion. The table has 40,000 to 45,000 clones, about 60% seen once. Source material: PBMCs. These TCRs come from a human donor in good health.

The CDR3 DNA sequence: TGCGCCAGCAGCCCCCGGGGTTTGGGTAACTATGGCTACACCTTC. Residues: CASSPRGLGNYGYTF. The chain recombines TRBV4-3 with TRBJ1-2, with D hard to call. The CDR3 contains 15 residues. Trimming removed 4 bases from V and 1 base from J, with 13 bases in between. CDR1 and CDR2 (germline): LGHNA, YSLEER.

The V gene is TRBV27, the J gene TRBJ2-7; D not certain. V shed 5 bases and J shed 2 bases, with 10 bases lying between them. Germline V gene lookup returns CDR1 MNHEY and CDR2 SMNVEV (reference sequence). This CDR3 is built from 13 residues. In DNA, the CDR3 is TGTGCCAGCAGTACCAACTTCGCCTACGAGCAGTACTTC. Amino acid sequence: CASSTNFAYEQYF.

This CDR3 reads CSAGRRLELETQYF. CDR3 DNA: TGCAGCGCCGGGAGGCGGTTGGAGTTGGAGACCCAGTACTTC. The gene calls are TRBV29-1 and TRBJ2-5, with TRBD2 matching 7 bases. Germline V gene lookup returns CDR1 SQVTM and CDR2 ANQGSEA. The CDR3 has 14 residues. V was clipped by 7 bases and J by 5 bases; unmatched bases: 13.

The J gene is TRBJ2-1, the V gene TRBV28, with 7 bases identical to TRBD2. Germline lookup yields CDR1 MDHEN and CDR2 SYDVKM. V lost 8 bases and J lost 2; bases outside the gene matches: 9. CDR3 size: 15 residues. The CDR3 DNA reads TGTGCCAGCGGCCAGCGGGGAGGGGCCTACAATGAGCAGTTCTTC. Protein sequence: CASGQRGGAYNEQFF.

J is TRBJ2-1 and V is TRBV2; TRBD1 might be the D (7 bases). Germline values: CDR1 SNHLY, CDR2 FYNNEI. The CDR3 extends over 14 amino acids. V was clipped by 7 bases and J by 8 bases, with 18 bases between them. CDR3 region: CASTTLDREDEQFF. For the CDR3, the DNA is TGTGCCAGCACTACCCTAGACAGGGAGGATGAGCAGTTCTTC.

A few counts support this clone. The chain employs TRBV6-6 and TRBJ2-7; tentative D call: TRBD1 (6 bases). This CDR3 is built from 11 residues. The germline V and J ends were trimmed by 7 bases and 5 bases, with 9 bases remaining between them. From germline, CDR1 is MNHNY and CDR2 SVGAGI (reference sequence). This chain's CDR3 is CASTHRDEQYF. CDR3 DNA sequence: TGTGCCAGCACTCACAGGGACGAGCAGTACTTC.

In this sample, this clone turned up once. V is TRBV13 and J is TRBJ1-1, with D hard to call. Trimming stripped 0 bases from V and 2 bases from J, with 4 bases between. Germline lookup yields CDR1 PRHDT and CDR2 FYEKMQ (reference sequence). The CDR3 extends over 13 amino acids. The CDR3 region has the DNA TGTGCCAGCAGCTTAGGCTTTAACACTGAAGCTTTCTTT. Translation: CASSLGFNTEAFF.

This clone was detected only a few times. The chain combines TRBV29-1 with TRBJ2-3, with 8 bases identical to TRBD2. This CDR3 spans 15 amino acids. The germline CDR1 and CDR2 sequences are SQVTM and ANQGSEA. Trimming removed 4 bases from V and 0 bases from J; junction bases left unmatched: 6. CDR3 in DNA: TGCAGCGTTGGGGGAGCGGGGGCGAGCACAGATACGCAGTATTTT. It specifies CSVGGAGASTDTQYF.

The chain employs TRBV7-6 and TRBJ1-1; 7 bases fit TRBD1. In germline, CDR1 is SGHVS, CDR2 FNYEAQ. CDR3 length equals 14 residues. V dropped 5 bases and J dropped 6; count of bases not matched to a gene: 9. The CDR3 reads CASSPGSRGSEAFF. The CDR3 nucleotides are TGTGCCAGCAGCCCTGGAAGCAGGGGGTCTGAAGCTTTCTTT.

This chain uses TRBV7-9 with TRBJ1-1; 8 nucleotides align to TRBD1. The CDR3 extends over 13 amino acids. Germline assignment: CDR1 SEHNR and CDR2 FQNEAQ (reference sequence). Unmatched junction bases numbered 4, after V lost 5 bases and J lost 5 bases. The CDR3 region is CASSMTGVTEAFF. The CDR3 DNA reads TGTGCCAGCAGCATGACAGGGGTGACTGAAGCTTTCTTT.

The gene calls are TRBV7-8 and TRBJ2-7; 7 nucleotides agree with TRBD2. J gave up 5 bases and V 2 bases, and 12 bases lay outside the gene matches. Germline lookup yields CDR1 SGHVS and CDR2 FQNEAQ. The length of the CDR3 is 16 residues. In DNA, the CDR3 is TGTGCCAGCAGCTTATGGGAGGGCTTGGTGGTTAACGAGCAGTACTTC. This encodes CASSLWEGLVVNEQYF.

This clone occurred a few times. The chain employs TRBV28 and TRBJ2-7; possible D gene TRBD1, 5 bases. V lost 3 bases and J 1 base, leaving 13 bases between the germline ends. Germline CDR1 MDHEN, CDR2 SYDVKM. CDR3 length: 15 residues. In DNA, the CDR3 is TGTGCCAGCAGTTTGCCAGCACAGGTTTCCTACGAGCAGTACTTC. Residues: CASSLPAQVSYEQYF.

CDR3 sequence (DNA): TGTGCCAGCAGGACCGGGTTGGGGACCCAGTACTTC. Translated: CASRTGLGTQYF. The chain carries TRBV27 and TRBJ2-5; D gene uncertain. The CDR3 covers 12 residues. Trimming removed 6 bases from V and 7 bases from J, with 12 bases in between. Germline V lookup: CDR1 MNHEY, CDR2 SMNVEV (reference sequence).

Remarks on this clone: The germline gene is not matched at one end of the junction; a read error may be the cause. The chain recombines TRBV7-7 with TRBJ2-5, with a possible D match to TRBD2 (5 bases). The CDR3 spans 15 residues. The germline CDR1 and CDR2 sequences are SSHAT and FNYEAQ (reference sequence). The CDR3 region is CASSLGRAREETQYF. The DNA for the CDR3 is TGTGCTAGCAGCTTAGGGCGAGCGCGGGAAGAGACCCAGTACTTC. The whole variable domain, filled in from reference TRBV7-7 and TRBJ2-5, reads GAGVSQSPRYKVTKRGQDVTLRCDPISSHATLYWYQQALGQGPEFLTYFNYEAQPDKSGLPSDRFSAERPEGSISTLTIQRTEQRDSAMYRCASSLGRAREETQYFGPGTRLLVL.

The chain employs TRBV7-8 and TRBJ2-7; 11 positions match TRBD2. The CDR3 has 19 amino acids. J lost 0 bases, V lost 6 bases, and 16 bases had no gene match. Germline V gene data show CDR1 as SGHVS and CDR2 as FQNEAQ. The CDR3 DNA follows: TGTGCCAGCAGTTCCCCTAAACTAGCGGGGGCCTCGATCTCCTACGAGCAGTACTTC. Translation: CASSSPKLAGASISYEQYF.

The V gene is TRBV5-1, the J gene TRBJ2-5, with TRBD1 matching 7 bases. The ends lost 2 bases at V and 5 bases at J; junction bases unmatched: 9. This CDR3 contains 15 residues. CDR1 and CDR2 from the germline V gene are SGHRS and YFSETQ. DNA of the CDR3: TGCGCCAGCAGCTTTATCCCGTCACAGGGGGAGACCCAGTACTTC. As protein: CASSFIPSQGETQYF.

The rearrangement uses TRBV28 and TRBJ1-2, with TRBD1 as a possible D gene (5 bases). V lost 4 bases, J lost 6 bases, and 18 bases lay in between. This CDR3 is built from 15 residues. Germline assignment: CDR1 MDHEN and CDR2 SYDVKM. In DNA, the CDR3 is TGTGCCAGCAGTTCCCCCGGGCCACAAGGGGATGGCTACACCTTC. Translating it yields CASSSPGPQGDGYTF.

This chain links TRBV4-2 with TRBJ2-2; D possibly corresponds to TRBD1 (6 bases). There are 16 residues in the CDR3. Germline CDR1 reads LGHNA; CDR2 reads YNFKEQ. Trimming shortened V by 3 bases and J by 6 bases, and 17 bases separated the two germline ends. This CDR3 is CASSQVTGRPAGELFF. DNA for the CDR3: TGTGCCAGCAGCCAGGTTACAGGGAGACCGGCCGGGGAGCTGTTTTTT.

This chain links TRBV7-9 with TRBJ1-1; 7 positions match TRBD1. After removal of 0 bases from V and 6 bases from J, the junction contained 10 bases not matched to a gene. The germline gives CDR1 SEHNR, CDR2 FQNEAQ (reference sequence). This CDR3 has 16 residues. CDR3 residues: CASSLASGQVYAEAFF. The CDR3 DNA follows: TGTGCCAGCAGCTTAGCGTCCGGACAGGTTTACGCTGAAGCTTTCTTT.

This CDR3 reads CASSWDRDRGNTIYF. In nucleotides, the CDR3 is TGTGCCAGCAGTTGGGACCGGGACAGGGGAAACACCATATATTTT. This chain uses TRBV7-9 with TRBJ1-3; 8 bases match TRBD1. Germline CDR1 is SEHNR and CDR2 is FQNEAQ (reference sequence). This CDR3 is 15 amino acids long. V trimming: 6 bases; J trimming: 4 bases; junction bases outside the gene matches: 8.